What follows describes a single TCR beta chain. Antigen specificity is unknown. Sequenced by immunoSEQ multiplex PCR; TCRdb stores in-frame clones only, minus some. The table lists tens of thousands of clones, approximately 91% of them singletons. V was cut by 0 bases and J by 8 bases, with 13 bases left in between. CDR1 and CDR2 from the germline V gene are SGHVS and FQNEAQ. The CDR3 runs to 15 residues. The data belong to a study of lymphopenia after photon versus proton radiotherapy. Study-wide results and caveats: Better survival with proton therapy was suggested as possible, not demonstrated. Post-nadir TCR diversity decline inversely tracked overall survival among those who died. Oligoclonal CD8+ Temra expansion after nadir drove photon patients' diversity drop. Relative stability marked proton patients; photon patients lost diversity and naive cells.

The V call is TRBV7-8, the J call TRBJ2-2; weak D call: TRBD1 (5 bases). The TCR originated in a woman in her 70s with pancreatic cancer. Sequenced here: peripheral blood, sampled from a patient treated with photon-based radiotherapy. The CDR3 sequence is CASSLAFFGAGELFF. The CDR3, as DNA: TGTGCCAGCAGCTTAGCGTTCTTTGGGGCTGGGGAGCTGTTTTTT. Based on the CDR3 plus reference TRBV7-8 and TRBJ2-2, the full variable domain is GAGVSQSPRYKVAKRGQDVALRCDPISGHVSLFWYQQALGQGPEFLTYFQNEAQLDKSGLPSDRFFAERPEGSVSTLKIQRTQQEDSAVYLCASSLAFFGAGELFFGEGSRLTVL.